These 14 T cell receptor beta chains share one sample of origin, sequenced in a study of T cells expressing NK-cell markers. For each CDR3 protein, TCRdb gives one entry from its re-call of the 5' RACE reads, without DNA. This sample contains a few hundred thousand distinct CDR3 sequences. Input material: blood T cells: a sorted CD56 or NKG2C T cell subset, CD4+ or CD8+ T cells, or bulk PBMC T cells (not recorded which). These receptors all stem from a man aged 18 to 30 in good health.

The chain recombines TRBV5-1 with TRBJ2-1. The CDR3 contains 11 residues. Germline V CDR1 and CDR2: SGHRS, YFSETQ. The CDR3: CASAQANEQFF.

V and J are TRBV7-9 and TRBJ1-2; TCRdb outputs TRBD1, but without DNA this stays unchecked. Germline loops: CDR1 SEHNR, CDR2 FQNEAQ (reference sequence). This CDR3 has 14 residues. This chain's CDR3 is CASSPGQGDYGYTF.

The chain employs TRBV11-2 and TRBJ2-3; TCRdb selects TRBD2, and the lack of DNA leaves this call unchecked. Germline V gene sequence: CDR1 SGHAT, CDR2 FQNNGV. There are 17 residues in the CDR3. CDR3 loop: CASSPLDWAGPPDTQYF.

The chain carries TRBV5-4 and TRBJ2-7. This CDR3 has 14 amino acids. CDR1 and CDR2 (germline): SGHNT, YYREEE (reference sequence). CDR3: CASSQTRSSYEQYF.

The CDR3 sequence: CSVILAPSYNEQFF. The chain carries TRBV29-1 and TRBJ2-1; the D gene TCRdb calls, TRBD2, cannot be checked with no DNA. Germline-derived CDR1 and CDR2 are SQVTM and ANQGSEA. CDR3 length: 14 amino acids.

The J gene is TRBJ2-1, the V gene TRBV4-2; TCRdb proposes TRBD1, but this gene call is untestable without DNA. The CDR3 sequence is 19 residues long. Looked up from germline, CDR1 is LGHNA and CDR2 is YNFKEQ. The chain's CDR3 is CASSQDDVPGLKTTYEQFF.

The genes are TRBV4-1 and TRBJ1-1; TCRdb reports TRBD1, a call that lacks DNA to check it against. The germline gives CDR1 MGHRA, CDR2 YSYEKL. The CDR3 has 15 amino acids. The CDR3 is CASSQGQRKNTEAFF.

The chain joins TRBV7-9 to TRBJ2-7; no DNA is available, so the TRBD1 call from TCRdb remains unchecked. Looked up from germline, CDR1 is SEHNR and CDR2 is FQNEAQ (reference sequence). The CDR3 sequence is 17 residues long. The CDR3 sequence: CASSFRPVGQGPGEQYF.

The V call is TRBV24-1, the J call TRBJ2-3; there is no DNA to check the TCRdb D call of TRBD2. The germline CDR1 and CDR2 sequences are KGHDR and SFDVKD. This CDR3 comprises 20 residues. The chain's CDR3 is CATSEPVHRASGRATDTQYF.

The CDR3: CSARNLAGGVEQFF. V usage is TRBV20-1 and J usage is TRBJ2-1; the D call from TCRdb, TRBD2, cannot be confirmed without DNA. CDR3 size: 14 residues. Germline V gives CDR1 DFQATT, CDR2 SNEGSKA (reference sequence).

This chain links TRBV20-1 with TRBJ2-3; with no DNA, the TCRdb D assignment of TRBD2 cannot be verified. Germline-derived CDR1 and CDR2 are DFQATT and SNEGSKA (reference sequence). The CDR3 loop spans 17 amino acids. CDR3: CSAREFSGTARTDTQYF.

The V gene is TRBV12-3 or TRBV12-4, the J gene TRBJ1-6; with no DNA, the TCRdb D assignment of TRBD1 cannot be verified. CDR3 length equals 14 residues. The CDR3 spells CASSFTGGSSPLHF.

The chain is built from TRBV7-7 and TRBJ2-1; TCRdb's D call of TRBD2 is untestable without DNA. The length of the CDR3 is 17 residues. Germline-derived CDR1 and CDR2 are SSHAT and FNYEAQ (reference sequence). The CDR3: CASSPSTSGRGYNEQFF. The full variable domain, completed using reference TRBV7-7 and TRBJ2-1, is GAGVSQSPRYKVTKRGQDVTLRCDPISSHATLYWYQQALGQGPEFLTYFNYEAQPDKSGLPSDRFSAERPEGSISTLTIQRTEQRDSAMYRCASSPSTSGRGYNEQFFGPGTRLTVL.

The genes are TRBV28 and TRBJ2-7; lacking DNA, the TRBD1 call made by TCRdb goes unchecked. Looked up from germline, CDR1 is MDHEN and CDR2 is SYDVKM. The CDR3 consists of 14 residues. CDR3 in amino acids: CASSLMGQGLEQYF. The whole variable domain, remainder taken from reference TRBV28 and TRBJ2-7, is DVKVTQSSRYLVKRTGEKVFLECVQDMDHENMFWYRQDPGLGLRLIYFSYDVKMKEKGDIPEGYSVSREKKERFSLILESASTNQTSMYLCASSLMGQGLEQYFGPGTRLTVT.